This T cell receptor (beta chain) was retrieved from a study of shared clonotypes between healthy human individuals. On the study more broadly: CD8 memory received one plate per donor, CD8 naive two, CD4 memory three and CD4 naive three.

At deep level, the assay was performed. Profiling relied on immunoSEQ multiplex PCR, and the TCRdb table lists in-frame clones only, not all of them. The sample has about 2 million clones; about 95% are singletons. Trimming left V 4 bases short and J 1 base short, with 10 bases between. Germline lookup yields CDR1 SGHNT and CDR2 YYREEE (reference sequence). The CDR3 sequence is 14 residues long. A word on this clone: Its antigen is currently unknown. Other DNA sequences in this specimen translate into the identical CDR3.

The study's findings and limits: Owing to a small donor count, the genetic and exposure-history diversity represented was limited.

Subsets obtained from CD4+ cells comprised CD45RA+ naive and CD45RA-negative memory cells. The V call is TRBV5-4, the J call TRBJ2-3, with a weak D call TRBD2 (6 bases). The clonotype comes from a man younger than 35 in good health. The sample consisted of naive CD4+ T cells sorted from blood. The subset is: CD45RA+ positively selected. CDR3 sequence: CASSTTGGTDTQYF. The CDR3 DNA reads as TGTGCCAGCAGCACAACGGGGGGCACAGATACGCAGTATTTT.